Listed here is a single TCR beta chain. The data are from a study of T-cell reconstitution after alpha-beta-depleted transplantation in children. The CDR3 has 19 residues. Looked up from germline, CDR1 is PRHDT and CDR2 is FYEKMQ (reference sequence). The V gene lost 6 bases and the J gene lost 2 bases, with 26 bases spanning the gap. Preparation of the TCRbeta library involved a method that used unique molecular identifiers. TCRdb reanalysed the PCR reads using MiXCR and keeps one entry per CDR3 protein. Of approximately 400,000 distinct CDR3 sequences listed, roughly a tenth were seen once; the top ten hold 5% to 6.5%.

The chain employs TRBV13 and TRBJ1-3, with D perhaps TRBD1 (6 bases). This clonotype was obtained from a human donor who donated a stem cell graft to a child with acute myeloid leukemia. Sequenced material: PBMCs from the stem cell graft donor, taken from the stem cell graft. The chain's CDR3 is CASRPPPSTGSATGNTIYF. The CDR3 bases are TGTGCCAGCAGACCACCCCCATCGACAGGTTCTGCCACTGGAAACACCATATATTTT.